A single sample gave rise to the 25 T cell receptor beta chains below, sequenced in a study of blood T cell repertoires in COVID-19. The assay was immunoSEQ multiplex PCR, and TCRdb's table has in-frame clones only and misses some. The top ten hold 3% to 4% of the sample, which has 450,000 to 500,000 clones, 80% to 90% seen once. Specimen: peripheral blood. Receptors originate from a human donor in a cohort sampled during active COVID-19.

The DNA for the CDR3 is TGTGCCAGCAGGGGCCAGGGGGCGAACACTGAAGCTTTCTTT. It encodes CASRGQGANTEAFF. The chain couples TRBV28 to TRBJ1-1; 8 bases map to TRBD1. The length of the CDR3 is 14 residues. V was clipped by 6 bases and J by 1 base; unmatched bases: 4. The germline V gene has CDR1 MDHEN and CDR2 SYDVKM.

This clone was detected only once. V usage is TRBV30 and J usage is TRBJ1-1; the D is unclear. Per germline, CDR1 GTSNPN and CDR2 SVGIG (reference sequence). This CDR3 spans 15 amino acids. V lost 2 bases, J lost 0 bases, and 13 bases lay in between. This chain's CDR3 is CAWSIRGLMNTEAFF. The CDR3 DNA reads TGTGCCTGGAGTATCCGGGGTCTTATGAACACTGAAGCTTTCTTT.

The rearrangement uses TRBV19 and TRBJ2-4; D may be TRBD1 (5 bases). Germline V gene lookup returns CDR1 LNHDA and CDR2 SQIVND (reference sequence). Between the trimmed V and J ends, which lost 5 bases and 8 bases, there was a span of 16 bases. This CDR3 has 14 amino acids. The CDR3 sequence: CASSSRTQGDIQYF. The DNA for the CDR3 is TGTGCCAGTAGTTCCCGGACGCAGGGCGACATTCAGTACTTC.

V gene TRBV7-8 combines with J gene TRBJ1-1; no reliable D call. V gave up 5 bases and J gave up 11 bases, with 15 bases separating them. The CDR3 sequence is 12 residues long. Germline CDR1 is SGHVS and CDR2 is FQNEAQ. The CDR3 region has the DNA TGTGCCAGCAGCCTCTCTCCTAGACGGGCTTTCTTT. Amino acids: CASSLSPRRAFF.

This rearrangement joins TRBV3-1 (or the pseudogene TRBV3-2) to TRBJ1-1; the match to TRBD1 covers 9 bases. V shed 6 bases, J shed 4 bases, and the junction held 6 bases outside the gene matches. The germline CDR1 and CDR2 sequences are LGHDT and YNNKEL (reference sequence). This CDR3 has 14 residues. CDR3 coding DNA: TGTGCCAGCAGGGGCTTACAGGGGGCCACTGAAGCTTTCTTT. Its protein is CASRGLQGATEAFF.

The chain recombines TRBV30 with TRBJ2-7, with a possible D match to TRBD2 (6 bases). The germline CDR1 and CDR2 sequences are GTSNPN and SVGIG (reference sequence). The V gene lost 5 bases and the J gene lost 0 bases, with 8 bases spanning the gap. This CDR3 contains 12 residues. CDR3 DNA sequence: TGTGCCTGGTGGAGGGACTCCTACGAGCAGTACTTC. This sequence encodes CAWWRDSYEQYF.

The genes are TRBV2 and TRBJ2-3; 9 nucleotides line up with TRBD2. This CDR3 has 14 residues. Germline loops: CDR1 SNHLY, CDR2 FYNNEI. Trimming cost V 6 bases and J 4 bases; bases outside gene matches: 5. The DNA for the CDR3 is TGTGCCAGCAGACGGCTAGCGGGACCAGATACGCAGTATTTT. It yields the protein CASRRLAGPDTQYF. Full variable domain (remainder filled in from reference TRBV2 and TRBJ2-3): EPEVTQTPSHQVTQMGQEVILRCVPISNHLYFYWYRQILGQKVEFLVSFYNNEISEKSEIFDDQFSVERPDGSNFTLKIRSTKLEDSAMYFCASRRLAGPDTQYFGPGTRLTVL.

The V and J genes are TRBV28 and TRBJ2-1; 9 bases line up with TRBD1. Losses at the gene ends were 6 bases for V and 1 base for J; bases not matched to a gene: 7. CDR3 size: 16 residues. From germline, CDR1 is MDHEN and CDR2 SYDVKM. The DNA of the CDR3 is TGTGCCAGCAGGGATGCGGGACAGGGTTCCTACAATGAGCAGTTCTTC. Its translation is CASRDAGQGSYNEQFF.

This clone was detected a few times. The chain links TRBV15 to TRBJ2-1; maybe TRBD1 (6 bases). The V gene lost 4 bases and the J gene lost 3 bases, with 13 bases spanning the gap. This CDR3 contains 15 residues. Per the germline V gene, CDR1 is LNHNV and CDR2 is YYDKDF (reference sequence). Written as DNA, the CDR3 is TGTGCCACCAGCAAGGAGGACAGTCACTACAATGAGCAGTTCTTC. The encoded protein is CATSKEDSHYNEQFF.

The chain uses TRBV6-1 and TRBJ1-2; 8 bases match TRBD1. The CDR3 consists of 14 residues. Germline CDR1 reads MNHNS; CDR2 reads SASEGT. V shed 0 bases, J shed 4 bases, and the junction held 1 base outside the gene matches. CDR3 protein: CASSEADRVYGYTF. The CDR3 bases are TGTGCCAGCAGTGAAGCGGACAGGGTCTATGGCTACACCTTC.

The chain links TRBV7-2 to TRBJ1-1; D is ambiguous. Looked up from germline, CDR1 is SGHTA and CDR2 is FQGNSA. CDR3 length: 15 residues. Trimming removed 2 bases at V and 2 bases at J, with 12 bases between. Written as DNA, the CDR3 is TGTGCCAGCAGCTTAAGGGCAGGACTAAACACTGAAGCTTTCTTT. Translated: CASSLRAGLNTEAFF.

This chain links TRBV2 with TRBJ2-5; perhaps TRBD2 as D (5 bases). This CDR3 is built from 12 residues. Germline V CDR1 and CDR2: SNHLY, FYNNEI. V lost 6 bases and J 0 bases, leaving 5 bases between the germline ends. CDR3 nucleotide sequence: TGTGCCAGCAGGAGGGACCAAGAGACCCAGTACTTC. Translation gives CASRRDQETQYF. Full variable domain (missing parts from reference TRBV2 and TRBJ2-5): EPEVTQTPSHQVTQMGQEVILRCVPISNHLYFYWYRQILGQKVEFLVSFYNNEISEKSEIFDDQFSVERPDGSNFTLKIRSTKLEDSAMYFCASRRDQETQYFGPGTRLLVL.

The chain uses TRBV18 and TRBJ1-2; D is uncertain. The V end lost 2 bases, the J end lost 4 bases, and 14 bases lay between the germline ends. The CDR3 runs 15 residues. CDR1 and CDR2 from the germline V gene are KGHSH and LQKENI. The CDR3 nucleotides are TGTGCCAGCTCACCAGGCGGGCAGCCCTTCTATGGCTACACCTTC. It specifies CASSPGGQPFYGYTF.

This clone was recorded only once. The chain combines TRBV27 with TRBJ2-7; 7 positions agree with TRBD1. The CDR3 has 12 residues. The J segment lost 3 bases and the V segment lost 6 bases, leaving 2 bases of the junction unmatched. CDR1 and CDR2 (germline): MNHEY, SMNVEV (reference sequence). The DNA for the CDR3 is TGTGCCAGCAGGGGGGACAGCTACGAGCAGTACTTC. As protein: CASRGDSYEQYF.

In nucleotides, the CDR3 is TGTGCCAGCAGTTTACTCAGGACAGGGGAGGCCAAAAACATTCAGTACTTC. Amino acid sequence: CASSLLRTGEAKNIQYF. The chain joins TRBV28 to TRBJ2-4, with TRBD1 identical over 9 bases. This CDR3 is built from 17 residues. The junction had 6 bases not matched to a gene; V was cut back by 2 bases and J by 1 base. CDR1 and CDR2 from the germline V gene are MDHEN and SYDVKM.

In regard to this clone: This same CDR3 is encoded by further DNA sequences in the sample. CDR3 sequence: CASSFLAGVETQYF. The CDR3 region has the DNA TGCGCCAGCAGCTTCCTAGCGGGGGTTGAGACCCAGTACTTC. This chain joins TRBV5-1 and TRBJ2-5; 10 nucleotides agree with TRBD2. This CDR3 comprises 14 residues. Germline V lookup: CDR1 SGHRS, CDR2 YFSETQ. The V gene end was trimmed by 2 bases and the J gene end by 5 bases; junction bases not matched to a gene: 3. The whole variable domain, remainder taken from reference TRBV5-1 and TRBJ2-5, is KAGVTQTPRYLIKTRGQQVTLSCSPISGHRSVSWYQQTPGQGLQFLFEYFSETQRNKGNFPGRFSGRQFSNSRSEMNVSTLELGDSALYLCASSFLAGVETQYFGPGTRLLVL.

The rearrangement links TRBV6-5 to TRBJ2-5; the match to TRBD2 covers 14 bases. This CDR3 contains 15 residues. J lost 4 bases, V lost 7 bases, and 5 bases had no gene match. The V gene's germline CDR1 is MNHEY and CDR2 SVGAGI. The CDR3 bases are TGTGCCAGCAAAAGACTAGCGGGAGGGCCAGAGACCCAGTACTTC. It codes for CASKRLAGGPETQYF.

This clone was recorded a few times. CDR3 amino acids: CASSQPGVPGELFF. The CDR3, as DNA: TGTGCCAGCAGCCAGCCCGGGGTACCCGGGGAGCTGTTTTTT. The genes are TRBV14 and TRBJ2-2; possibly TRBD2 for D (5 bases). CDR3 length: 14 residues. The germline CDR1 and CDR2 sequences are SGHDN and FVKESK. Between the trimmed V and J ends, which lost 3 bases and 6 bases, there was a span of 11 bases.

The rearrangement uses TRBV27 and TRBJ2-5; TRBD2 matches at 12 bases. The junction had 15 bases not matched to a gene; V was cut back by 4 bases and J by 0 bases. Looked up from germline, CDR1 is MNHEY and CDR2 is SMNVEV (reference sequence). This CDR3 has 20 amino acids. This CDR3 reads CASSSFSRTSGKANQETQYF. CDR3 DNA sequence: TGTGCCAGCAGTTCCTTCTCTAGGACTAGCGGGAAAGCCAACCAAGAGACCCAGTACTTC.

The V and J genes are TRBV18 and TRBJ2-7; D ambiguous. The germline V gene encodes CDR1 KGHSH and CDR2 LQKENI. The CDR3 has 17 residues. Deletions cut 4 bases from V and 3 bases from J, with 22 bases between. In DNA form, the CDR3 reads TGTGCCAGCTCACAAGATGACCCGAGCAGGTTCCACTACGAGCAGTACTTC. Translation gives CASSQDDPSRFHYEQYF. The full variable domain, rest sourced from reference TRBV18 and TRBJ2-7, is NAGVMQNPRHLVRRRGQEARLRCSPMKGHSHVYWYRQLPEEGLKFMVYLQKENIIDESGMPKERFSAEFPKEGPSILRIQQVVRGDSAAYFCASSQDDPSRFHYEQYFGPGTRLTVT.

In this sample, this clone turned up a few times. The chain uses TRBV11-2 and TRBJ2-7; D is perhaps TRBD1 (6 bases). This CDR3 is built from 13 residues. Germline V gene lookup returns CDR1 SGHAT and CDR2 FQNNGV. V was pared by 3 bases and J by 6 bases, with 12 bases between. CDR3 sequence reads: CASSFRPQGEQYF. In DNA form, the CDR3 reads TGTGCCAGCAGCTTTCGACCACAGGGCGAGCAGTACTTC.

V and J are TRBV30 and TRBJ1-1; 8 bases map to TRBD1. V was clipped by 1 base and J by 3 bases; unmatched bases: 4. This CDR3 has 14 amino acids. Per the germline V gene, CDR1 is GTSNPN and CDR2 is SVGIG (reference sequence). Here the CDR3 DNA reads TGTGCCTGGAGTGGGTTGACAGGGGACACTGAAGCTTTCTTT. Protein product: CAWSGLTGDTEAFF. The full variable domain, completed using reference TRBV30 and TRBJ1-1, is SQTIHQWPATLVQPVGSPLSLECTVEGTSNPNLYWYRQAAGRGLQLLFYSVGIGQISSEVPQNLSASRPQDRQFILSSKKLLLSDSGFYLCAWSGLTGDTEAFFGQGTRLTVV.

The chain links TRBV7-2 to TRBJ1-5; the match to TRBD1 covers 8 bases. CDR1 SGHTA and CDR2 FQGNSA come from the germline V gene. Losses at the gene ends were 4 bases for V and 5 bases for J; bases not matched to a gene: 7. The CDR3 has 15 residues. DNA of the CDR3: TGTGCCAGCAGCTCCAGGGGGCCAGGGGATCAGCCCCAGCATTTT. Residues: CASSSRGPGDQPQHF. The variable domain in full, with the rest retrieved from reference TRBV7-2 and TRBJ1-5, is GAGVSQSPSNKVTEKGKDVELRCDPISGHTALYWYRQSLGQGLEFLIYFQGNSAPDKSGLPSDRFSAERTGGSVSTLTIQRTQQEDSAVYLCASSSRGPGDQPQHFGDGTRLSIL.

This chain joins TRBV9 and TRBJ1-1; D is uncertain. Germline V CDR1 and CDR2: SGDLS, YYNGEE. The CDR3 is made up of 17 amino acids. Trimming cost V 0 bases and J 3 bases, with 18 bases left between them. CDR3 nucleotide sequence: TGTGCCAGCAGCGTAGGCAACGGCCGACGGGATGACACTGAAGCTTTCTTT. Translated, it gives CASSVGNGRRDDTEAFF.

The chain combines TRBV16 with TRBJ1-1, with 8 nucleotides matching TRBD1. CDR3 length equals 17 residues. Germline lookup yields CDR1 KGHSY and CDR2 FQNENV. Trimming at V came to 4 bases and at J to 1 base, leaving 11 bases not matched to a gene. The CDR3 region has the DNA TGTGCCAGCAGCCGTAGCACTCAGGGGGCGAAGAACACTGAAGCTTTCTTT. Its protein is CASSRSTQGAKNTEAFF.